The TCR beta chain described here comes from a study of blood T cells in healthy people across ages. Broader study findings: Strong correlation was found linking TCR beta diversity to naive T cell percentage.

V shed 6 bases and J shed 7 bases, with 21 bases lying between them. CDR3 length: 15 amino acids. CDR1 and CDR2 from the germline V gene are MDHEN and SYDVKM. Turning to this clonotype: The antigen remains undetermined.

Healthy Russian Caucasian donors spanned ages about 6 to 100 years. Each sample yielded at least 6 million isolated PBMCs. A second PCR, run for about 7 to 11 cycles, used a sample-barcoded 5' primer plus a J-beta primer mix. All samples gave at least 2.5 million CDR3-containing paired-end reads. TCRdb ran MiXCR on the 5' RACE reads and lists one entry per CDR3 protein. The table records around 1,500,000 distinct CDR3 sequences, approximately 30% of them present only once. The gene calls are TRBV28 and TRBJ2-5; possibly TRBD2 for D (6 bases). The source material was blood. This TCR was recovered from a woman aged 25 to 45 in good health. The CDR3 protein is CASSGPRRGFGTQYF. CDR3 bases: TGTGCCAGCAGCGGACCTAGGAGGGGATTTGGGACCCAGTACTTC.